What follows are 13 T cell receptor beta chains derived from one specimen sequenced in a study of cytomegalovirus exposure and HLA in healthy donors. Primers for the PCR totalled 60 Vbeta and 13 Jbeta. Method: immunoSEQ multiplex PCR; TCRdb's copy keeps in-frame clones and lacks some. Here the sample spans roughly 130,000 clones, around three quarters being singletons. Sequenced input: PBMCs. The receptors originated from a male donor in good health and CMV-seronegative.

The rearrangement joins TRBV4-1 to TRBJ2-7; the match to TRBD2 covers 7 bases. After removal of 0 bases from V and 3 bases from J, the junction contained 2 bases not matched to a gene. CDR3 length: 14 residues. From germline, CDR1 is MGHRA and CDR2 YSYEKL. The CDR3: CASSQDGGIYEQYF. In DNA, the CDR3 is TGCGCCAGCAGCCAAGACGGGGGGATCTACGAGCAGTACTTC.

V and J are TRBV27 and TRBJ1-4, with TRBD1 matching 9 bases. J gave up 8 bases and V 6 bases, and 10 bases lay outside the gene matches. CDR3 length: 15 amino acids. CDR1 is MNHEY, CDR2 SMNVEV, per germline (reference sequence). The CDR3 region is CASSNLGQGGEKLFF. CDR3 DNA: TGTGCCAGCAGCAATTTGGGACAGGGAGGGGAAAAACTGTTTTTT.

This clone was picked up one time. The chain joins TRBV6-5 to TRBJ1-2, with D uncertain. Trimming removed 4 bases at V and 2 bases at J, with 17 bases between. This CDR3 is 16 amino acids long. CDR1 and CDR2 from the germline V gene are MNHEY and SVGAGI. The CDR3 DNA follows: TGTGCCAGCAGTTCCAAGCTTGGGCCCGGAAACTATGGCTACACCTTC. It yields the protein CASSSKLGPGNYGYTF.

This clone showed up just a few times. V gene TRBV19 combines with J gene TRBJ2-7, with 10 bases matching TRBD1. CDR3 length equals 15 residues. The V gene end was trimmed by 5 bases and the J gene end by 2 bases; junction bases not matched to a gene: 6. Germline V gene sequence: CDR1 LNHDA, CDR2 SQIVND (reference sequence). CDR3 coding DNA: TGTGCCAGTAGTCAGAGACAGGGGGCGACCTACGAGCAGTACTTC. Its translation: CASSQRQGATYEQYF.

The chain couples TRBV5-1 to TRBJ1-4; 8 nucleotides agree with TRBD1. V lost 0 bases, J lost 5 bases, and 9 bases stayed unmatched. CDR3 length equals 17 residues. Germline assignment: CDR1 SGHRS and CDR2 YFSETQ. The CDR3 sequence: CASSLGARGRVNEKLFF. CDR3 coding DNA: TGCGCCAGCAGCTTGGGGGCCAGGGGGCGAGTGAATGAAAAACTGTTTTTT.

The V gene is TRBV10-3, the J gene TRBJ1-1; D is undetermined. CDR3 length: 11 residues. Between the trimmed V and J ends, which lost 6 bases and 1 base, there was a span of 3 bases. The V gene's germline CDR1 is ENHRY and CDR2 SYGVKD. The chain's CDR3 is CAIRQNTEAFF. In DNA, the CDR3 is TGTGCCATCAGACAGAACACTGAAGCTTTCTTT.

The J gene is TRBJ1-5, the V gene TRBV6-5, with D uncertain. Trimming stripped 5 bases from V and 8 bases from J, with 13 bases between. CDR3 length: 13 residues. CDR1 is MNHEY and CDR2 is SVGAGI in the germline V gene. For the CDR3, the DNA is TGTGCCAGCAGTGAATTCCTCGGGGAGCCCCAGCATTTT. This encodes CASSEFLGEPQHF.

This chain connects TRBV10-1 to TRBJ2-2; TRBD1 agrees at 8 bases. After removal of 8 bases from V and 5 bases from J, the junction contained 7 bases not matched to a gene. This CDR3 region has 14 residues. From germline, CDR1 is WNHNN and CDR2 SYGVQD (reference sequence). CDR3 loop: CASATGGETGELFF. CDR3 DNA: TGCGCCAGCGCCACAGGGGGAGAAACCGGGGAGCTGTTTTTT.

The chain joins TRBV6-6 to TRBJ1-1; TRBD1 is a possible D gene (5 bases). V lost 5 bases to trimming and J lost 3 bases, with 19 bases between them. The CDR3 spans 16 residues. Germline V CDR1 and CDR2: MNHNY, SVGAGI (reference sequence). The CDR3 sequence is CASSNVREGWDTEAFF. CDR3 DNA: TGTGCCAGCAGTAACGTAAGGGAGGGGTGGGACACTGAAGCTTTCTTT.

The chain employs TRBV5-4 and TRBJ2-3; D unclear. The CDR3 consists of 15 residues. Deletions cut 2 bases from V and 4 bases from J, with 14 bases between. The V gene's germline CDR1 is SGHNT and CDR2 YYREEE (reference sequence). The CDR3 region is CASSFKLTAADTQYF. The CDR3, as DNA: TGTGCCAGCAGCTTCAAGTTAACCGCGGCAGATACGCAGTATTTT.

The chain recombines TRBV29-1 with TRBJ1-1; weak D call: TRBD1 (5 bases). The CDR3 covers 15 residues. Germline CDR1 and CDR2: SQVTM and ANQGSEA. V lost 0 bases and J 0 bases, leaving 11 bases between the germline ends. The DNA of the CDR3 is TGCAGCGTTGAAGAGTGGGCAGGGATGAACACTGAAGCTTTCTTT. Translation gives CSVEEWAGMNTEAFF.

This chain joins TRBV11-2 and TRBJ1-1, with 10 bases matching TRBD1. The length of the CDR3 is 15 residues. The V and J ends lost 6 bases and 2 bases, in that order; junction bases with no gene match: 6. CDR1 is SGHAT and CDR2 is FQNNGV in the germline V gene. CDR3 coding DNA: TGTGCCAGCAGTCGGGACAGGGGCACCAACACTGAAGCTTTCTTT. Translating gives CASSRDRGTNTEAFF.

The sample holds a few counts of this clone. The chain combines TRBV15 with TRBJ1-5; TRBD1 agrees at 7 bases. Germline CDR1 is LNHNV and CDR2 is YYDKDF (reference sequence). V was pared by 4 bases and J by 1 base, with 16 bases of the junction left unmatched. The CDR3 contains 19 residues. CDR3 DNA: TGTGCCACCAGCATGCCGACTTACCGGACAGGCGAGAGCAATCAGCCCCAGCATTTT. Its translation is CATSMPTYRTGESNQPQHF.